These T cell receptor beta chains were read from a single sample in a study of T cell repertoires in cytomegalovirus infection. For these TCRs, the target antigens are not known. Each CDR3 protein gets one entry after TCRdb re-called the reads with MiXCR. The sample records approximately 990,000 distinct CDR3 sequences, roughly 30% being singletons. Sequenced material: cultured CD8+ T cells from PBMCs, taken from culture after CMV antigen stimulation. The receptors here all came from a human donor in good health (CMV status not recorded). Some clones in this sample may be carry-over from other donors' samples. Each CDR3 is given with its conserved first and last residue. Each record gives: clone size, V gene, J gene, D gene, CDR3 DNA, CDR3 protein. A D gene is named only where the DNA matches it firmly. The listing skips clone size in some rows; elsewhere it reads once, few, many or a size class.

>.|TRBV12-3/TRBV12-4|TRBJ1-3|TRBD1
TGTGCCAGCAGGCCTAACCGGGACAGGCTATATTTT
CASRPNRDRLYF
>.|TRBV25-1|TRBJ2-5|.
TGTGCCAGCAGTGAAGGGGCAGGGTCAGAGACCCAGTACTTC
CASSEGAGSETQYF
>many|TRBV7-8|TRBJ2-1|TRBD2
TGTGCCAGCAGCTCAACCGCGGGAGACAATGAGCAGTTCTTC
CASSSTAGDNEQFF
>few|TRBV7-6|TRBJ2-5|.
TGTGCCAGCAGCCCGGACGGGTTCGGAGGGGACCAGTACTTC
CASSPDGFGGDQYF
>many|TRBV7-6|TRBJ2-2|.
TGTGCCAGCAGCTTAGCGGAGGGGGGCGCTTCCACCGGGGAGCTGTTTTTT
CASSLAEGGASTGELFF
>.|TRBV7-6|TRBJ2-4|TRBD2
TGTGCCAGCAGCGTCTCGGGGGGAGCCAAAAACATTCAGTACTTC
CASSVSGGAKNIQYF
>few|TRBV4-1|TRBJ2-7|TRBD1
TGCGCCAGCAGCCAAAGACAGGGGTTAGCCTACGAGCAGTACTTC
CASSQRQGLAYEQYF
>.|TRBV7-9|TRBJ2-4|.
TGTGCCAGCAGCTTATCTCGGGTGGGACTAGCCAAAAACATTCAGTACTTC
CASSLSRVGLAKNIQYF
>many|TRBV7-2|TRBJ1-4|.
TGTGCCAGCAGCTTAGAGGGCGCTCAGGCAACTAATGAAAAACTGTTTTTT
CASSLEGAQATNEKLFF
>few|TRBV6-6|TRBJ2-2|TRBD1
TGTGCCAGCACCGAGACAGGGTCCACCGGGGAGCTGTTTTTT
CASTETGSTGELFF
>.|TRBV4-1|TRBJ2-7|.
TGCGCCAGCAGCCTCTCCTCGATTAGCGAGCAGTACTTC
CASSLSSISEQYF
>.|TRBV11-2|TRBJ2-5|.
TGTGCCAGCAGCTTAGTGGCGGCAGAAGAGACCCAGTACTTC
CASSLVAAEETQYF
>.|TRBV5-1|TRBJ2-2|.
TGCGCCAGCGTGTCTTTTGAGGCGAACACCGGGGAGCTGTTTTTT
CASVSFEANTGELFF
>.|TRBV6-6|TRBJ1-5|TRBD1
TGTGCCAGCAGGGACAGGGGCGTCAGTCAGCCCCAGCATTTT
CASRDRGVSQPQHF
>few|TRBV7-8|TRBJ2-7|TRBD2
TGTGCCAGCAGCCGACGGGGGGGTTACGAGCAGTACTTC
CASSRRGGYEQYF
>many|TRBV7-2|TRBJ2-1|.
TGTGCCAGCAGCTTAACACGGGGGCCCTACAATGAGCAGTTCTTC
CASSLTRGPYNEQFF
>few|TRBV10-2|TRBJ2-1|.
TGCGCCAGCAGTGAACTAGGAAAGGCGTCGAGCTCCTACAATGAGCAGTTCTTC
CASSELGKASSSYNEQFF
>once|TRBV27|TRBJ1-5|TRBD1
TGTGCCAGCGTGGGACAGGGAACTAATCAGCCCCAGCATTTT
CASVGQGTNQPQHF
>.|TRBV9|TRBJ2-7|.
TGTGCCAGGTTGCGTGGCCGACTGGAGCAGTACTTC
CARLRGRLEQYF
>.|TRBV13|TRBJ2-5|TRBD1
TGTGCCAGCAGCTTACCGCTCTACAGGGGAGAGACCCAGTACTTC
CASSLPLYRGETQYF
>many|TRBV7-2|TRBJ2-1|TRBD2
TGTGCCAGCAGCCCTAGCGGGGCTCTCCATGAGCAGTTCTTC
CASSPSGALHEQFF
>.|TRBV27|TRBJ2-3|.
TGTGCCAGCAGTCATCAAGTTCTTAGCACAGATACGCAGTATTTT
CASSHQVLSTDTQYF
>.|TRBV2|TRBJ2-7|.
TGTGCCAGCAGTGAAGACGAGGATTACTACGAGCAGTACTTC
CASSEDEDYYEQYF
>few|TRBV10-3|TRBJ1-1|.
TGTGCCATCAGCGTAATAACCGGGACACCTAACGGGAACACTGAAGCTTTCTTT
CAISVITGTPNGNTEAFF
>.|TRBV7-9|TRBJ2-2|.
TGTGCCAGCAGCACTGGGGACTCGTATCAAAGCACGAACACCGGGGAGCTGTTTTTT
CASSTGDSYQSTNTGELFF
>few|TRBV4-3|TRBJ2-1|.
TGCGCCAGCAGCCAAGATCTGGGCGTGAATGAGCAGTTCTTC
CASSQDLGVNEQFF
>.|TRBV28|TRBJ2-3|.
TGTGCCAGCAGTTTGCCGAGGCAGGGCGATAGGACAGATACGCAGTATTTT
CASSLPRQGDRTDTQYF
>.|TRBV28|TRBJ2-1|TRBD2
TGTGCCAGCAGTTTATTGAGCGGGGCCTACCCTTACGAGCAGTTCTTC
CASSLLSGAYPYEQFF
>.|TRBV2|TRBJ1-3|.
TGTGCCAGCGTCGGACATGGACGAAACACCATATATTTT
CASVGHGRNTIYF
>many|TRBV12-3/TRBV12-4|TRBJ2-5|.
TGTGCCAGCAGCTTAGAAGAGACCCAGTACTTC
CASSLEETQYF
>many|TRBV7-9|TRBJ2-5|TRBD2
TGTGCCAGCAGCGGGACTAGCCCCTCCCAAGTGACCCAGTACTTC
CASSGTSPSQVTQYF
>.|TRBV28|TRBJ2-3|.
TGTGCCAGCAGTTGGGTAGGGGGAACGCGCACAGATACGCAGTATTTT
CASSWVGGTRTDTQYF